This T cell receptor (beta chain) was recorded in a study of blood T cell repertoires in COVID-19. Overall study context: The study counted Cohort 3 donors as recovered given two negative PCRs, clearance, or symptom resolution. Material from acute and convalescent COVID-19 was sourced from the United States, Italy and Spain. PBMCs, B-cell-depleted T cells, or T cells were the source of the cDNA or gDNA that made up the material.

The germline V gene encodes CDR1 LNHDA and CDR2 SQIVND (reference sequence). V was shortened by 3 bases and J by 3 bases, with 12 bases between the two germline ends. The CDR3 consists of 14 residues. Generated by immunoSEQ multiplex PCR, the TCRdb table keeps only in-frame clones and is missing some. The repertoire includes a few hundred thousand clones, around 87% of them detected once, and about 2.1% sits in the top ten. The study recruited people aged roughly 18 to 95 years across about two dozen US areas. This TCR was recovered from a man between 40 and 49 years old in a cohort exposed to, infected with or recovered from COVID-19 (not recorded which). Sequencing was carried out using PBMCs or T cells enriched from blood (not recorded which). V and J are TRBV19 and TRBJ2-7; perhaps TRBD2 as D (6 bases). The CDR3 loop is CASSIGSLSYEQYF. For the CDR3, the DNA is TGTGCCAGTAGTATCGGGAGCTTGAGCTACGAGCAGTACTTC.